These T cell receptor beta chains were read from a single sample in a study of CD8 T cells in ankylosing spondylitis. Each CDR3 protein is one row after TCRdb ran MiXCR on the 5' RACE reads. The data show about 160,000 distinct CDR3 sequences, 8.5% to 10% seen once. Sequencing was done on a sample of blood, either unsorted or a sorted T cell fraction (not recorded which). The receptors shown here come from a female donor with ankylosing spondylitis or in good health (not recorded which). The CDR3 runs from the conserved cysteine through the conserved F or W. A D gene is named only where the DNA matches it firmly. For some rows the clone size is stated as once, few or many, or as a class when expanded; others skip it.

. | TRBJ2-3 | TRBV18 | . | CASSPESTDTQYF | TGTGCCAGCTCACCGGAGAGCACAGATACGCAGTATTTT
TRBD2 | TRBJ2-7 | TRBV7-2 | few | CASSLAPSGRLSEQYF | TGTGCCAGCAGCTTAGCCCCTAGCGGGAGGCTCTCCGAGCAGTACTTC
. | TRBJ2-7 | TRBV6-2/TRBV6-3 | . | CASRVRDFSYEQYF | TGTGCCAGCAGAGTTCGGGACTTCTCCTACGAGCAGTACTTC
. | TRBJ2-2 | TRBV6-2/TRBV6-3 | few | CASSVTGNTGELFF | TGTGCCAGCAGTGTGACAGGGAACACCGGGGAGCTGTTTTTT
TRBD1 | TRBJ2-1 | TRBV20-1 | . | CSASARDRGENEQFF | TGCAGTGCTAGTGCCCGAGACAGGGGCGAAAATGAGCAGTTCTTC
. | TRBJ1-1 | TRBV27 | few | CASSSFSNTEAFF | TGTGCCAGCAGTTCGTTCTCGAACACTGAAGCTTTCTTT
TRBD2 | TRBJ2-7 | TRBV7-6 | . | CASSLGGTSSYEQYF | TGTGCCAGCAGCTTAGGTGGGACTAGTAGCTACGAGCAGTACTTC
TRBD2 | TRBJ2-5 | TRBV11-2 | . | CASSFRLAGGGGQETQYF | TGTGCCAGCAGCTTCCGACTAGCGGGAGGGGGGGGCCAAGAGACCCAGTACTTC
. | TRBJ2-3 | TRBV15 | many | CATSRTRGGFTDTQYF | TGTGCCACCAGCAGGACAAGAGGCGGCTTCACAGATACGCAGTATTTT
. | TRBJ2-7 | TRBV20-1 | many | CSAFDLSSYEQYF | TGCAGTGCTTTCGACCTTAGCTCCTACGAGCAGTACTTC
TRBD2 | TRBJ2-7 | TRBV5-6 | . | CASSSWTSGYEQYF | TGTGCCAGCAGCAGCTGGACTAGCGGTTACGAGCAGTACTTC
. | TRBJ2-1 | TRBV5-8 | . | CASSPDYEPGYNEQFF | TGTGCCAGCAGCCCGGACTACGAACCCGGGTACAATGAGCAGTTCTTC
TRBD2 | TRBJ2-7 | TRBV12-3/TRBV12-4 | . | CASSRLAGGDSYEQYF | TGTGCCAGCAGCCGACTAGCGGGAGGTGATTCCTACGAGCAGTACTTC
. | TRBJ2-7 | TRBV7-9 | few | CASSFASGYEQYF | TGTGCCAGCAGCTTTGCTAGTGGGTACGAGCAGTACTTC
TRBD1 | TRBJ1-1 | TRBV29-1 | . | CSVEENRGPSFF | TGCAGCGTTGAAGAAAACAGGGGACCGTCTTTCTTT
. | TRBJ2-7 | TRBV5-1 | . | CASRSPGLTDYEQYF | TGCGCCAGCCGATCGCCGGGTTTAACCGACTACGAGCAGTACTTC
TRBD1 | TRBJ2-2 | TRBV5-6 | few | CASMTGSGELFF | TGTGCCAGCATGACAGGGTCCGGGGAGCTGTTTTTT
TRBD2 | TRBJ2-5 | TRBV9 | few | CASSLGASGKETQYF | TGTGCCAGCAGCCTGGGGGCTAGCGGGAAGGAGACCCAGTACTTC
. | TRBJ1-2 | TRBV6-2/TRBV6-3 | many | CASSYGDGYTF | TGTGCCAGCAGTTACGGGGACGGCTACACCTTC
. | TRBJ1-1 | TRBV9 | . | CASSVWGGNTEAFF | TGTGCCAGCAGCGTCTGGGGGGGGAACACTGAAGCTTTCTTT
. | TRBJ2-3 | TRBV6-5 | few | CASSYSKASTDTQYF | TGTGCCAGCAGTTACAGCAAGGCTAGCACAGATACGCAGTATTTT
TRBD2 | TRBJ2-7 | TRBV12-3/TRBV12-4 | few | CASSAHSGTSGTTGEQYF | TGTGCCAGCAGTGCCCATTCCGGGACTAGCGGAACTACGGGAGAGCAGTACTTC
TRBD2 | TRBJ2-2 | TRBV28 | few | CASSLGVVAGGSGELFF | TGTGCCAGCAGTTTGGGAGTTGTAGCGGGAGGTTCGGGGGAGCTGTTTTTT
. | TRBJ2-5 | TRBV12-3/TRBV12-4 | many | CASIQGGGETQYF | TGTGCCAGCATCCAGGGGGGAGGAGAGACCCAGTACTTC
TRBD2 | TRBJ2-5 | TRBV15 | . | CATSGWTSGYQETQYF | TGTGCCACCAGCGGCTGGACTAGCGGGTACCAAGAGACCCAGTACTTC
. | TRBJ2-1 | TRBV19 | . | CASSIPSGWPNEQFF | TGTGCCAGTAGTATCCCCTCGGGCTGGCCAAATGAGCAGTTCTTC
TRBD2 | TRBJ2-3 | TRBV5-6 | many | CASEGLPPTSGTGDTQYF | TGTGCCAGCGAAGGCCTCCCTCCGACTAGCGGGACCGGGGATACGCAGTATTTT
TRBD2 | TRBJ2-5 | TRBV20-1 | few | CSAELAGGGETQYF | TGCAGTGCTGAGCTAGCGGGAGGAGGGGAGACCCAGTACTTC
. | TRBJ1-1 | TRBV5-1 | few | CASSLGTEEATEAFF | TGCGCCAGCAGCTTGGGGACCGAGGAGGCCACTGAAGCTTTCTTT
TRBD1 | TRBJ1-1 | TRBV7-8 | . | CASSSRNRGGTEAFF | TGTGCCAGCAGCTCTCGGAACAGGGGGGGCACTGAAGCTTTCTTT
TRBD1 | TRBJ1-2 | TRBV27 | few | CASSIRQGVVANYGYTF | TGTGCCAGCAGTATCAGACAGGGGGTTGTAGCTAACTATGGCTACACCTTC
. | TRBJ1-1 | TRBV4-3 | few | CASSPSGSGIERTEAFF | TGCGCCAGCAGCCCCTCGGGATCGGGGATTGAGAGAACTGAAGCTTTCTTT
TRBD1 | TRBJ2-7 | TRBV27 | few | CASSVAGTGSYEQYF | TGTGCCAGCAGTGTAGCCGGGACAGGGAGCTACGAGCAGTACTTC
TRBD1 | TRBJ2-7 | TRBV30 | . | CAWSQGVSYEQYF | TGTGCCTGGAGTCAGGGGGTTTCCTACGAGCAGTACTTC
TRBD2 | TRBJ2-1 | TRBV27 | once | CASGTGTSGDNEQFF | TGTGCCAGCGGTACCGGGACTAGCGGGGACAATGAGCAGTTCTTC
. | TRBJ2-1 | TRBV2 | . | CASSENTSSYNEQFF | TGTGCCAGCAGTGAGAACACGAGCTCCTACAATGAGCAGTTCTTC
. | TRBJ1-1 | TRBV7-3 | few | CASSLVIRTANTEAFF | TGTGCCAGCAGCTTAGTTATTCGGACAGCGAACACTGAAGCTTTCTTT
. | TRBJ2-7 | TRBV12-3/TRBV12-4 | many | CASSSGGYEQYF | TGTGCCAGCAGTTCAGGAGGCTACGAGCAGTACTTC
. | TRBJ2-5 | TRBV12-3/TRBV12-4 | many | CASSLGTMAYF | TGTGCCAGCAGTTTAGGTACTATGGCGTACTTC
TRBD1 | TRBJ1-1 | TRBV24-1 | few | CATSEGQQNTEAFF | TGTGCCACCAGTGAGGGACAGCAGAACACTGAAGCTTTCTTT
. | TRBJ1-5 | TRBV7-9 | many | CASSSAGQPQHF | TGTGCCAGCAGCTCCGCCGGTCAGCCCCAGCATTTT